The 6 T cell receptor beta chains given below trace back to one sample, sequenced in a study of human T cells and chemical hapten exposure. TCRdb re-called the RACE reads through MiXCR, storing one row per CDR3 protein. Seen here are some 81,000 distinct CDR3 sequences, 8.5% to 10% observed once, and the top ten hold 1.7%. Time point meaning: healthy volunteer bleed at 6 weeks. It was unfractionated whole blood from which total RNA was extracted. Specimen: whole blood. All receptors come from a female donor in good health. Some clones in this sample may be carry-over from other donors' samples.

There are a few counts of this clonotype. This chain uses TRBV3-1 with TRBJ2-7, with TRBD1 matching over 9 bases. The junction had 3 bases not matched to a gene; V was cut back by 1 base and J by 5 bases. This CDR3 region has 14 residues. CDR1 is LGHDT and CDR2 is YNNKEL in the germline V gene (reference sequence). CDR3 amino acids: CASSQGYRGHEQYF. DNA for the CDR3: TGTGCCAGCAGCCAAGGTTACAGGGGGCACGAGCAGTACTTC.

This clonotype has only a few counts. This chain uses TRBV21-1 with TRBJ1-5. TRBV21-1 is noted as a pseudogene. CDR3 length: 17 residues. CDR3 coding DNA: TGTGCCAGCAGCAACATGGGGTGTACTGGCGGGCGTCAGCCCCAGCATTTT. This codes for CASSNMGCTGGRQPQHF.

This clonotype occurred many times. This rearrangement joins TRBV5-6 to TRBJ1-2; D is possibly TRBD1 (5 bases). The CDR3 covers 13 residues. CDR1 and CDR2 from the germline V gene are SGHDT and YYEEEE. The V end was cut by 1 base, the J end by 6 bases, with 10 bases between. The CDR3 loop is CASSLYGGDGYTF. In nucleotides, the CDR3 is TGTGCCAGCAGCTTGTACGGGGGAGATGGCTACACCTTC.

This clonotype has at least ten counts. V usage is TRBV12-3 or TRBV12-4 and J usage is TRBJ1-1; no clear D. The germline V and J ends were trimmed by 4 bases and 8 bases, with 14 bases remaining between them. The CDR3 length is 13 residues. The DNA for the CDR3 is TGTGCCAGCAGTTACGAAAGGAGATCCGAAGCTTTCTTT. It encodes CASSYERRSEAFF.

V gene TRBV3-1 combines with J gene TRBJ2-4, with TRBD1 matching over 9 bases. CDR3 length: 13 amino acids. After removal of 0 bases from V and 14 bases from J, the junction contained 5 bases not matched to a gene. CDR1 is LGHDT and CDR2 is YNNKEL in the germline V gene (reference sequence). This CDR3 reads CASSQDRTGGEYF. In DNA, the CDR3 is TGTGCCAGCAGCCAAGATCGCACAGGGGGCGAGTACTTC.

This clonotype has at least ten counts. This chain links TRBV18 with TRBJ1-1; D is unclear. Germline CDR1 and CDR2: KGHSH and LQKENI. The CDR3 contains 15 residues. Deletions cut 0 bases from V and 8 bases from J, with 16 bases between. The CDR3 is CASSPPKGDGSEAFF. In DNA, the CDR3 is TGTGCCAGCTCACCACCGAAGGGAGACGGATCGGAAGCTTTCTTT.